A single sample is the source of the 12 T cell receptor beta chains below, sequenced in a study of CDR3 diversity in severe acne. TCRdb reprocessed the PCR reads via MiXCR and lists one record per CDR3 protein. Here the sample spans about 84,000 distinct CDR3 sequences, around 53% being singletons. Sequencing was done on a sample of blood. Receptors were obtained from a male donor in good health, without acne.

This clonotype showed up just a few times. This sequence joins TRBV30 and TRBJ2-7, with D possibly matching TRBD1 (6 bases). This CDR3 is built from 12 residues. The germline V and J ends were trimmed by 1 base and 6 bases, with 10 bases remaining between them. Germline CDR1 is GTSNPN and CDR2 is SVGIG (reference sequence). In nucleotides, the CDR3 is TGTGCCTGGAGTGACAGGGCCGGCGAGCAGTACTTC. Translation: CAWSDRAGEQYF.

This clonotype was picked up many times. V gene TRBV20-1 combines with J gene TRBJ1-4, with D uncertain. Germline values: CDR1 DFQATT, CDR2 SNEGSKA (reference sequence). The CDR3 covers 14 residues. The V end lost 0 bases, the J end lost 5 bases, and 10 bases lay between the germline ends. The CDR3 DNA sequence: TGCAGTGCTAGAGAGGAAGGCGGGAATGAAAAACTGTTTTTT. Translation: CSAREEGGNEKLFF.

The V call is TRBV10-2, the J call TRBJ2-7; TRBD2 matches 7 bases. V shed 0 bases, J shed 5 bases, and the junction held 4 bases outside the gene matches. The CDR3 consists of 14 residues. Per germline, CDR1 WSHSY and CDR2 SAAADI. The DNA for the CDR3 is TGCGCCAGCAGTGAGTCTCGGGAGGCCCACGAGCAGTACTTC. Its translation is CASSESREAHEQYF.

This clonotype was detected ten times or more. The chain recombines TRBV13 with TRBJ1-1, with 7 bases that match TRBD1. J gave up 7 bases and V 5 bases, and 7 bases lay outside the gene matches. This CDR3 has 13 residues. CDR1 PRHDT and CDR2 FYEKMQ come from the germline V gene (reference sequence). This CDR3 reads CASSRTGVDEAFF. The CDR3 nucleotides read TGTGCCAGCAGCCGCACAGGGGTTGATGAAGCTTTCTTT.

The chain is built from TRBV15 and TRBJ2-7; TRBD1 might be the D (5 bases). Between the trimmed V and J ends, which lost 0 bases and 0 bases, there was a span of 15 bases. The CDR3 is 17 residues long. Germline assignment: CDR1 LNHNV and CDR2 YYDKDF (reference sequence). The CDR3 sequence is CATSRDISATGSYEQYF. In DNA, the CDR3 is TGTGCCACCAGCAGAGATATTTCGGCTACAGGCTCCTACGAGCAGTACTTC.

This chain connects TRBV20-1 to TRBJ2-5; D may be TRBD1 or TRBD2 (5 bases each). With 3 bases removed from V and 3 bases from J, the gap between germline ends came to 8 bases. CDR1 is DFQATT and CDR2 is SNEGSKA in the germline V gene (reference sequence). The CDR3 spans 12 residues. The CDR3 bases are TGCAGTGCTAGTGGGGGTGAAGAGACCCAGTACTTC. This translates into CSASGGEETQYF.

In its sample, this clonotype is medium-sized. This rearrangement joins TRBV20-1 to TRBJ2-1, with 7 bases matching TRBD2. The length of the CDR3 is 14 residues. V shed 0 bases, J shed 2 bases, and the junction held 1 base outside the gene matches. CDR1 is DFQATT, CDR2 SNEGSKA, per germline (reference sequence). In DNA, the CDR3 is TGCAGTGCTAGAGATACTAGCGCCTACAATGAGCAGTTCTTC. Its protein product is CSARDTSAYNEQFF.

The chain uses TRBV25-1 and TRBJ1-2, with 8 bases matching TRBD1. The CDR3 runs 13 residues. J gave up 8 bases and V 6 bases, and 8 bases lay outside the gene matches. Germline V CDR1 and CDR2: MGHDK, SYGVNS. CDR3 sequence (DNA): TGTGCCAGCAGCCGGACAGGGCGAGGGGGCTACACCTTC. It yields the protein CASSRTGRGGYTF.

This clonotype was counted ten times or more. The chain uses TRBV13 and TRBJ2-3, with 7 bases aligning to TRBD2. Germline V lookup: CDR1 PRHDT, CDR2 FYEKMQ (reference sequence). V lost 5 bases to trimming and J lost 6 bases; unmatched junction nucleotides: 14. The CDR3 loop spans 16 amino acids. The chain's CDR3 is CASSTRETQYSDTQYF. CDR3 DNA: TGTGCCAGCAGCACGCGGGAGACTCAGTACTCCGATACGCAGTATTTT.

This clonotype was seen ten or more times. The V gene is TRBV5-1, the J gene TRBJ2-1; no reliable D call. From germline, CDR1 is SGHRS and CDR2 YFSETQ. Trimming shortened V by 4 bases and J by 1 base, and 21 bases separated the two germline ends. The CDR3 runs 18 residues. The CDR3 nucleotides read TGCGCCAGCAGCAACACTTTGGGTGGGTCCGTGTCCTACAATGAGCAGTTCTTC. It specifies CASSNTLGGSVSYNEQFF.

The CDR3 sequence: CSARTIRDYEYTGELFF. Written as DNA, the CDR3 is TGCAGTGCCCGGACAATCCGGGACTACGAATACACCGGGGAGCTGTTTTTT. The rearrangement links TRBV20-1 to TRBJ2-2, with TRBD2 matching over 7 bases. Trimming took 6 bases from V and 3 from J; bases not matched to a gene: 16. This CDR3 is built from 17 residues. The germline CDR1 and CDR2 sequences are DFQATT and SNEGSKA (reference sequence).

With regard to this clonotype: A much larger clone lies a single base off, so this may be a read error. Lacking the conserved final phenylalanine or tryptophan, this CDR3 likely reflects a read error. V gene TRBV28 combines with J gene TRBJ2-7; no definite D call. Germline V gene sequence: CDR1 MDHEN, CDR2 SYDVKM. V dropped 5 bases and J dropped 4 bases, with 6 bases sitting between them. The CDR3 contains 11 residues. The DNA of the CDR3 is TGTGCCAGCAGTAAACGTTACGAGCAGTACATC. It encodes CASSKRYEQYI.